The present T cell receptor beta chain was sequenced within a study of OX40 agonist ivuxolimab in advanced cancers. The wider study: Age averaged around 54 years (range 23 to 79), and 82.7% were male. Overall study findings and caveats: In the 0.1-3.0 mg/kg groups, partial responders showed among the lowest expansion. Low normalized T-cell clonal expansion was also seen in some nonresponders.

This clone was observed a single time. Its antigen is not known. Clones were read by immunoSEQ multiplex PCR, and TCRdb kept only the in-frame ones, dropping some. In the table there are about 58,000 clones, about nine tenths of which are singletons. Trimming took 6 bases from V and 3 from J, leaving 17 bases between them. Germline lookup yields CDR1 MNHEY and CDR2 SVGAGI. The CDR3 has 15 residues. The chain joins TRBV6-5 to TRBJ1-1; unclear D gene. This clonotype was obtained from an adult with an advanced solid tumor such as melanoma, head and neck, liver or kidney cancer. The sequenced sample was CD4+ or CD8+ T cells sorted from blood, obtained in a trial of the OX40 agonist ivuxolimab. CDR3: CASSLNRVIDTEAFF. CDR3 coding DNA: TGTGCCAGCAGCCTCAATAGGGTCATTGACACTGAAGCTTTCTTT.